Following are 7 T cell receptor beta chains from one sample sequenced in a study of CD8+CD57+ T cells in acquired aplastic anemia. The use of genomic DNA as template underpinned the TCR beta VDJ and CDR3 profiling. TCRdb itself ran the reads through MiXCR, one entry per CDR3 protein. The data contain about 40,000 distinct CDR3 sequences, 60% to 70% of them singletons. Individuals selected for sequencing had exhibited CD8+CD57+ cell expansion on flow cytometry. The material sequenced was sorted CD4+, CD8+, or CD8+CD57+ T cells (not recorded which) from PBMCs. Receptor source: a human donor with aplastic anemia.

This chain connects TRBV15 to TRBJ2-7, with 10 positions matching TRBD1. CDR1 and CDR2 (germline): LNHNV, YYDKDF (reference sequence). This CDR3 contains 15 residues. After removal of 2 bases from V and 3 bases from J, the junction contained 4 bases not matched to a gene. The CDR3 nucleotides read TGTGCCACCAGCAGATTGACAGGGGGCGGCTACGAGCAGTACTTC. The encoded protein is CATSRLTGGGYEQYF.

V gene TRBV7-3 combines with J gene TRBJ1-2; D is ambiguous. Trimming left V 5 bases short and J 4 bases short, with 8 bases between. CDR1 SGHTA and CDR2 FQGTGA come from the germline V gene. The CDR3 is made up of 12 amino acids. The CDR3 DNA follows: TGTGCCAGCAGCCCGGGCGGCTATGGCTACACCTTC. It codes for CASSPGGYGYTF.

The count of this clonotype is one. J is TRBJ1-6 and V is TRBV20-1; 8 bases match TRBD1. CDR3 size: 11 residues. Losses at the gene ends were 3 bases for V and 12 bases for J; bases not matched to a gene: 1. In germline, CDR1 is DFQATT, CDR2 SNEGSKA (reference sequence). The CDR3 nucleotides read TGCAGTGCTAGCACAGGGGGACCCCTCCACTTT. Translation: CSASTGGPLHF.

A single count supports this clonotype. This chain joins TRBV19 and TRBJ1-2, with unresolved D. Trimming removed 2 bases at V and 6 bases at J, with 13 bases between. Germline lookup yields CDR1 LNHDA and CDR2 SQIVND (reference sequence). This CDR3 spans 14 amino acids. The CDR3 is CASSIPGRPNGYTF. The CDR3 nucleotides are TGTGCCAGTAGTATACCAGGACGGCCAAATGGCTACACCTTC. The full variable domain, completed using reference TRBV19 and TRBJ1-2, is DGGITQSPKYLFRKEGQNVTLSCEQNLNHDAMYWYRQDPGQGLRLIYYSQIVNDFQKGDIAEGYSVSREKKESFPLTVTSAQKNPTAFYLCASSIPGRPNGYTFGSGTRLTVV.

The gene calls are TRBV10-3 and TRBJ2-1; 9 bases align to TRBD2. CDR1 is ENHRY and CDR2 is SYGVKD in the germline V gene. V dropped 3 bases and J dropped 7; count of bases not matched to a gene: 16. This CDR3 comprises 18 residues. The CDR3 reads CAISEMNSGGDLRNEQFF. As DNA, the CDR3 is TGTGCCATCAGTGAAATGAATAGCGGGGGAGACCTTCGTAATGAGCAGTTCTTC.

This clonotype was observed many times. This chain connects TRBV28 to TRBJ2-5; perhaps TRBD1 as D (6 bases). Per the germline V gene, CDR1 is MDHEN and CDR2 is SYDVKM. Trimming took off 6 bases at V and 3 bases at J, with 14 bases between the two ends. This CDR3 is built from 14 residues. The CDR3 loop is CASSPRTGKETQYF. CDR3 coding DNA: TGTGCCAGCAGCCCGAGAACAGGGAAAGAGACCCAGTACTTC.

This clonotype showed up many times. CDR3 sequence (DNA): TGTGCCAGCAGCAGCAGCCCGGGCGGGGGGGCGACGACCCAGTACTTC. Translated, it gives CASSSSPGGGATTQYF. This sequence joins TRBV7-8 and TRBJ2-5, with 9 bases that match TRBD2. This CDR3 has 16 residues. V was pared by 5 bases and J by 7 bases, with 14 bases of the junction left unmatched. CDR1 is SGHVS and CDR2 is FQNEAQ in the germline V gene.